One and the same sample provided the 17 T cell receptor beta chains below, sequenced in a study of shared clonotypes between healthy human individuals. Sequencing used immunoSEQ multiplex PCR; TCRdb keeps in-frame clones, though not all of them. The sample gives over a million clones, approximately 96% of which show up once; over 1% is in the top ten. What was sequenced was naive CD4+ T cells sorted from blood. Subset given: CD45RA+ positively selected. The receptors here all came from a man aged 25-45 years in good health.

This sequence joins TRBV11-2 and TRBJ1-4; no reliable D call. Trimming stripped 4 bases from V and 8 bases from J, with 26 bases between. In germline, CDR1 is SGHAT, CDR2 FQNNGV. The CDR3 has 18 amino acids. The CDR3, as DNA: TGTGCCAGCAGCTCCCTAAGAAAATGGGTCTCTCGGGAGGAAAAACTGTTTTTT. The encoded protein is CASSSLRKWVSREEKLFF.

The chain is built from TRBV5-1 and TRBJ1-4; D call uncertain. The CDR3 consists of 14 residues. Germline values: CDR1 SGHRS, CDR2 YFSETQ. The ends were cut back, 4 bases at V and 0 bases at J, with 7 bases in the middle. The CDR3 spells CASSRATTNEKLFF. The CDR3 DNA follows: TGCGCCAGCAGCCGGGCCACAACTAATGAAAAACTGTTTTTT.

V usage is TRBV7-2 and J usage is TRBJ2-3, with TRBD1 matching 7 bases. Losses at the gene ends were 1 base for V and 0 bases for J; bases not matched to a gene: 4. CDR3 length: 16 amino acids. The V gene's germline CDR1 is SGHTA and CDR2 FQGNSA. The CDR3 DNA is TGTGCCAGCAGCTTAGTCCCAGGGGGTAGCACAGATACGCAGTATTTT. Protein product: CASSLVPGGSTDTQYF.

This chain uses TRBV4-2 with TRBJ1-2; D gene uncertain. Germline CDR1 LGHNA, CDR2 YNFKEQ. The CDR3 is 15 amino acids. With 1 base removed from V and 0 bases from J, the gap between germline ends came to 9 bases. The DNA of the CDR3 is TGTGCCAGCAGCCAAGGGGTCAGGCCTAACTATGGCTACACCTTC. This encodes CASSQGVRPNYGYTF.

The chain uses TRBV15 and TRBJ2-1; 7 bases are shared with TRBD2. V trimming: 3 bases; J trimming: 5 bases; junction bases outside the gene matches: 7. CDR3 length: 15 amino acids. CDR1 is LNHNV and CDR2 is YYDKDF in the germline V gene (reference sequence). The CDR3 region is CATSRSLLADNEQFF. For the CDR3, the DNA is TGTGCCACCAGCAGGTCCCTTCTAGCGGACAATGAGCAGTTCTTC. The full variable domain, rest sourced from reference TRBV15 and TRBJ2-1, is DAMVIQNPRYQVTQFGKPVTLSCSQTLNHNVMYWYQQKSSQAPKLLFHYYDKDFNNEADTPDNFQSRRPNTSFCFLDIRSPGLGDTAMYLCATSRSLLADNEQFFGPGTRLTVL.

This clone turned up a few times. Other nucleotide sequences in the sample specify the same CDR3. The CDR3 protein is CASSLSSYEQYF. The DNA of the CDR3 is TGCGCCAGCAGCTTGAGCTCCTACGAGCAGTACTTC. V and J are TRBV5-1 and TRBJ2-7; D gene unclear. V dropped 1 base and J dropped 0 bases, with 2 bases sitting between them. Germline CDR1 and CDR2: SGHRS and YFSETQ. The CDR3 has 12 amino acids.

This chain joins TRBV10-3 and TRBJ2-7; 11 bases fit TRBD2. Trimming at V came to 2 bases and at J to 1 base, leaving 4 bases not matched to a gene. The V gene's germline CDR1 is ENHRY and CDR2 SYGVKD. This CDR3 region has 16 residues. The CDR3 sequence: CAISEPTSGSSYEQYF. Here the CDR3 DNA reads TGTGCCATCAGTGAGCCCACTAGCGGGAGTTCCTACGAGCAGTACTTC.

About this clone itself: Other DNA sequences in the same sample also yield this CDR3. The rearrangement links TRBV5-1 to TRBJ2-5, with D hard to call. The CDR3 contains 14 residues. CDR1 and CDR2 from the germline V gene are SGHRS and YFSETQ. V gave up 0 bases and J gave up 2 bases, with 8 bases separating them. The CDR3 sequence is CASSLVGSQETQYF. CDR3 DNA: TGCGCCAGCAGCTTGGTAGGTTCGCAAGAGACCCAGTACTTC. Together with reference TRBV5-1 and TRBJ2-5, the CDR3 gives the full variable domain: KAGVTQTPRYLIKTRGQQVTLSCSPISGHRSVSWYQQTPGQGLQFLFEYFSETQRNKGNFPGRFSGRQFSNSRSEMNVSTLELGDSALYLCASSLVGSQETQYFGPGTRLLVL.

Comment on this clone: The junction differs from germline at one of its ends, possibly a read error. The rearrangement uses TRBV6-5 and TRBJ2-6, with TRBD2 as a possible D gene (7 bases). Germline CDR1 reads MNHEY; CDR2 reads SVGAGI. CDR3 length: 16 residues. The CDR3 region has the DNA TGTGCCAGCAGTTCCCACGCGGGGGCTGGGTCCAACGTCCTGACTTTC. Its translation is CASSSHAGAGSNVLTF.

V usage is TRBV11-3 and J usage is TRBJ2-1; the match to TRBD2 covers 13 bases. CDR1 and CDR2 (germline): SGHNT, YENEEA. This CDR3 spans 19 amino acids. V dropped 1 base and J dropped 4; count of bases not matched to a gene: 10. In DNA, the CDR3 is TGTGCCAGCAGCTTAGCCGGACTAGCGGGAGAGGGGGCATACAATGAGCAGTTCTTC. Translated: CASSLAGLAGEGAYNEQFF.

This clone was found once. The chain carries TRBV6-6 and TRBJ2-5; D possibly corresponds to TRBD1 (7 bases). V was cut by 7 bases and J by 5 bases, with 14 bases left in between. The germline gives CDR1 MNHNY, CDR2 SVGAGI (reference sequence). The CDR3 consists of 13 residues. The CDR3 reads CASKDRRAETQYF. In DNA form, the CDR3 reads TGTGCCAGCAAGGACAGGAGGGCGGAGACCCAGTACTTC.

The chain combines TRBV27 with TRBJ2-1; D is possibly TRBD1 (6 bases). V was shortened by 6 bases and J by 5 bases, with 14 bases between the two germline ends. This CDR3 spans 14 amino acids. Germline assignment: CDR1 MNHEY and CDR2 SMNVEV (reference sequence). The CDR3 coding sequence is TGTGCCAGCAGGTCTTGGGGACAAGACAATGAGCAGTTCTTC. Its protein is CASRSWGQDNEQFF.

CDR3 bases: TGCGCCAGCAGCCAACAGCAGAACACTGAAGCTTTCTTT. Encoded protein: CASSQQQNTEAFF. V gene TRBV4-1 combines with J gene TRBJ1-1; no reliable D call. V was cut by 2 bases and J by 1 base, with 5 bases left in between. The CDR3 length is 13 residues. Germline CDR1 is MGHRA and CDR2 is YSYEKL.

V is TRBV27 and J is TRBJ2-2; D may be TRBD1 (6 bases). The CDR3 spans 15 residues. Between the trimmed V and J ends, which lost 5 bases and 6 bases, there was a span of 16 bases. Looked up from germline, CDR1 is MNHEY and CDR2 is SMNVEV (reference sequence). CDR3 sequence: CASSRTGKWAGELFF. CDR3 coding DNA: TGTGCCAGCAGTAGAACAGGGAAGTGGGCCGGGGAGCTGTTTTTT.

The chain joins TRBV5-1 to TRBJ2-1, with 7 bases aligning to TRBD1. J lost 7 bases, V lost 4 bases, and 5 bases had no gene match. Germline CDR1 is SGHRS and CDR2 is YFSETQ. This CDR3 comprises 13 residues. This CDR3 reads CASSTLTGNEQFF. DNA of the CDR3: TGCGCCAGCAGCACACTGACAGGGAATGAGCAGTTCTTC. The variable domain in full, with the rest retrieved from reference TRBV5-1 and TRBJ2-1, is KAGVTQTPRYLIKTRGQQVTLSCSPISGHRSVSWYQQTPGQGLQFLFEYFSETQRNKGNFPGRFSGRQFSNSRSEMNVSTLELGDSALYLCASSTLTGNEQFFGPGTRLTVL.

J is TRBJ2-3 and V is TRBV7-2; 11 bases fit TRBD2. Germline loops: CDR1 SGHTA, CDR2 FQGNSA. The CDR3 totals 19 residues. J lost 1 base, V lost 0 bases, and 9 bases had no gene match. The CDR3 bases are TGTGCCAGCAGCTTAGCGCCTATCCCTAGCGGGAGGCGCACAGATACGCAGTATTTT. As protein: CASSLAPIPSGRRTDTQYF.

This chain links TRBV7-9 with TRBJ2-7; D ambiguous. CDR3 length: 13 amino acids. The V end lost 3 bases, the J end lost 7 bases, and 13 bases lay between the germline ends. Germline V lookup: CDR1 SEHNR, CDR2 FQNEAQ (reference sequence). CDR3: CASSFDFRTEQYF. CDR3 DNA: TGTGCCAGCAGCTTCGACTTTAGAACAGAGCAGTACTTC.